Listed below are T cell receptor beta chains from one sample, sequenced in a study of cytomegalovirus exposure and HLA in healthy donors. TCRdb's table, derived via immunoSEQ multiplex PCR, lists solely in-frame clones and lacks some. This table has over 200,000 clones, around 76% appearing once. The sample consisted of PBMCs. These TCRs come from a woman between 40 and 55 years old in good health and CMV-seropositive. Both conserved end residues are part of each CDR3. The D gene is left open where the match is weak. A clone size is listed for some rows: how often the clone was seen (once, few, many), or a class if it is expanded.

J: TRBJ1-5
size: once
D: TRBD1
V: TRBV6-5
DNA: TGTGCCAGCCGACAGGGAGCCGCTCAGCCCCAGCATTTT
CDR3: CASRQGAAQPQHF

J: TRBJ2-7
size: few
D: TRBD1
V: TRBV2
DNA: TGTGCCAGCAGTATACGGACAGGGAGCTACGAGCAGTACTTC
CDR3: CASSIRTGSYEQYF

J: TRBJ2-7
size: -
D: TRBD1
V: TRBV6-5
DNA: TGTGCCAGCAACCCCGGGACAGACTCCTACGAGCAGTACTTC
CDR3: CASNPGTDSYEQYF

J: TRBJ2-1
size: -
D: -
V: TRBV5-6
DNA: TGTGCCAGCAGCCCACCGGGAGCCGGCTCCTACAATGAGCAGTTCTTC
CDR3: CASSPPGAGSYNEQFF

J: TRBJ2-7
size: -
D: -
V: TRBV11-3
DNA: TGTGCCAGCAGCTTAGATCCGACGGGGAGGGAGCAGTACTTC
CDR3: CASSLDPTGREQYF

J: TRBJ1-4
size: -
D: -
V: TRBV30
DNA: TGTGCCTGGAGTATCCAGGGGTCGGGGGAAAAACTGTTTTTT
CDR3: CAWSIQGSGEKLFF

J: TRBJ1-2
size: once
D: -
V: TRBV30
DNA: TGTGCCTGGAGTGTCTCAGGATATGGCTACACCTTC
CDR3: CAWSVSGYGYTF

J: TRBJ1-5
size: -
D: TRBD1
V: TRBV4-1
DNA: TGCGCCAGCAGCCAAGCCCGGGCAGGGGGGTTTCAGCCCCAGCATTTT
CDR3: CASSQARAGGFQPQHF

J: TRBJ1-2
size: -
D: -
V: TRBV6-5
DNA: TGTGCCAGCAGTTACTCGAAAACGGAGAACTATGGCTACACCTTC
CDR3: CASSYSKTENYGYTF

J: TRBJ1-2
size: -
D: TRBD1
V: TRBV7-3
DNA: TGTGCCAGCAGCCTCAACGCAATGACAGGGAACAACTATGGCTACACCTTC
CDR3: CASSLNAMTGNNYGYTF

J: TRBJ1-2
size: -
D: TRBD1
V: TRBV19
DNA: TGTGCCAGTAGCCGATACCTACCTTTAGGGACAGGAAGTTATGGCTACACCTTC
CDR3: CASSRYLPLGTGSYGYTF

J: TRBJ2-3
size: -
D: -
V: TRBV5-4
DNA: TGTGCCAGCAGGTCCGGTAGCCCGGCCACAGATACGCAGTATTTT
CDR3: CASRSGSPATDTQYF

J: TRBJ2-5
size: -
D: -
V: TRBV5-6
DNA: TGTGCCAGCAGCAAGGACAACCAAGAGACCCAGTACTTC
CDR3: CASSKDNQETQYF

J: TRBJ2-2
size: few
D: -
V: TRBV7-6
DNA: TGTGCCAGCAGCCTAGTGGGGGGGGGCACCACCGGGGAGCTGTTTTTT
CDR3: CASSLVGGGTTGELFF

J: TRBJ2-1
size: -
D: TRBD1
V: TRBV29-1
DNA: TGCAGCGTGGGGAGAACCACAGGGGATGAGCAGTTCTTC
CDR3: CSVGRTTGDEQFF

J: TRBJ1-5
size: -
D: TRBD1
V: TRBV6-5
DNA: TGTGCCAGCAGTTATACAGGGGGCGCGGGACAGCCCCAGCATTTT
CDR3: CASSYTGGAGQPQHF

J: TRBJ2-7
size: -
D: TRBD1
V: TRBV7-3
DNA: TGTGCCAGCAGCCGGGACAGACCCACCTACGAGCAGTACTTC
CDR3: CASSRDRPTYEQYF

J: TRBJ2-7
size: -
D: -
V: TRBV6-6
DNA: TGTGCCAGCAACCGCCAAGGAGGCACGTACGAGCAGTACTTC
CDR3: CASNRQGGTYEQYF

J: TRBJ2-7
size: once
D: TRBD1
V: TRBV18
DNA: TGTGCCAGCTCACCGAAGCCCGGGACAGGGACTCCCTACTACGAGCAGTACTTC
CDR3: CASSPKPGTGTPYYEQYF

J: TRBJ1-1
size: -
D: -
V: TRBV12-5
DNA: TGTGCTAGTGCCCTGGGGGGGTGGAACACTGAAGCTTTCTTT
CDR3: CASALGGWNTEAFF

J: TRBJ2-7
size: -
D: -
V: TRBV5-1
DNA: TGCGCCAGCAGCTTGGAGGTAGGGACTTACGAGCAGTACTTC
CDR3: CASSLEVGTYEQYF

J: TRBJ2-3
size: -
D: -
V: TRBV5-1
DNA: TGCGCCAGCAGCTTAAGGGGGGGAGGAGATACGCAGTATTTT
CDR3: CASSLRGGGDTQYF

J: TRBJ2-1
size: -
D: -
V: TRBV9
DNA: TGTGCCAGCAGCGTAGTCGGCGGGACGGGGGGCGAGCAGTTCTTC
CDR3: CASSVVGGTGGEQFF

J: TRBJ2-1
size: -
D: TRBD2
V: TRBV11-3
DNA: TGTGCCAGCAGCTCAAAGCGGGAGGGGAACAATGAGCAGTTCTTC
CDR3: CASSSKREGNNEQFF

J: TRBJ1-1
size: -
D: -
V: TRBV6-6
DNA: TGTGCCAGCAGTTACTCTGGCAGGCAGAACACTGAAGCTTTCTTT
CDR3: CASSYSGRQNTEAFF

J: TRBJ2-3
size: -
D: TRBD2
V: TRBV6-5
DNA: TGTGCCAGCAGTTTGACTAGCGGGGGGGTGGTAGATACGCAGTATTTT
CDR3: CASSLTSGGVVDTQYF

J: TRBJ2-7
size: -
D: -
V: TRBV7-3
DNA: TGTGCCAGCAGCCTAACCTATAGAGAGGGCGAGCAGTACTTC
CDR3: CASSLTYREGEQYF

J: TRBJ2-2
size: -
D: TRBD1
V: TRBV2
DNA: TGTGCCAGCAGTCTGGACAGGACCGGGGAGCTGTTTTTT
CDR3: CASSLDRTGELFF